Listed below are T cell receptor beta chains from one sample, sequenced in a study of blood T cell repertoires in COVID-19. TCRdb's copy holds only in-frame clones and misses some; the assay was immunoSEQ multiplex PCR. The sample has 90,000 to 110,000 clones, under 80% seen once. Sequencing was carried out using peripheral blood. These receptors were collected from a woman between 65 and 79 years old with acute or convalescent COVID-19. Both conserved end residues are part of each CDR3. A D gene is named only where the DNA matches it firmly. The size field is filled for only some rows; it gives once, few, many or a size class.

size: NA; V: TRBV5-1; D: NA; J: TRBJ2-7; CDR3: CASSLEGWDEQYF; DNA: TGCGCCAGCAGCTTGGAGGGGTGGGACGAGCAGTACTTC
size: once; V: TRBV29-1; D: NA; J: TRBJ1-1; CDR3: CSVSGGVGTEAFF; DNA: TGCAGCGTTAGTGGGGGGGTAGGGACTGAAGCTTTCTTT
size: NA; V: TRBV27; D: NA; J: TRBJ1-1; CDR3: CASSPRQNTEAFF; DNA: TGTGCCAGCAGCCCCCGACAGAACACTGAAGCTTTCTTT
size: NA; V: TRBV9; D: TRBD1; J: TRBJ2-3; CDR3: CASSVRQGADTQYF; DNA: TGTGCCAGCAGCGTACGACAGGGGGCAGATACGCAGTATTTT
size: NA; V: TRBV28; D: NA; J: TRBJ1-5; CDR3: CASSLNQGHQPQHF; DNA: TGTGCCAGCAGTTTGAATCAGGGCCATCAGCCCCAGCATTTT
size: few; V: TRBV6-5; D: TRBD1; J: TRBJ1-1; CDR3: CASSYRGLWTEAFF; DNA: TGTGCCAGCAGTTACAGGGGGCTGTGGACTGAAGCTTTCTTT
size: once; V: TRBV7-9; D: NA; J: TRBJ2-7; CDR3: CASSLEGVGSPRTYEQYF; DNA: TGTGCCAGCAGCTTAGAGGGGGTGGGCTCACCTAGAACCTACGAGCAGTACTTC
size: NA; V: TRBV30; D: NA; J: TRBJ1-6; CDR3: CAWTAGGLNSPLHF; DNA: TGTGCCTGGACCGCGGGGGGCCTAAATTCACCCCTCCACTTT
size: once; V: TRBV2; D: TRBD1; J: TRBJ1-5; CDR3: CASRLAYTGGAWSNQPQHF; DNA: TGTGCCAGCAGATTGGCGTATACAGGGGGCGCGTGGAGCAATCAGCCCCAGCATTTT
size: once; V: TRBV27; D: TRBD2; J: TRBJ2-1; CDR3: CASSRTGAIAGGPPNEQFF; DNA: TGTGCCAGCAGCCGGACAGGGGCCATAGCGGGGGGGCCCCCGAATGAGCAGTTCTTC
size: NA; V: TRBV18; D: NA; J: TRBJ1-1; CDR3: CASSPPPGNTEAFF; DNA: TGTGCCAGCTCACCACCCCCGGGGAACACTGAAGCTTTCTTT
size: NA; V: TRBV5-5; D: NA; J: TRBJ1-1; CDR3: CASSLSQPNTEAFF; DNA: TGTGCCAGCAGCTTGTCACAACCGAACACTGAAGCTTTCTTT
size: NA; V: TRBV18; D: NA; J: TRBJ2-1; CDR3: CASSDSLNEQFF; DNA: TGTGCCAGCTCGGACAGTCTCAATGAGCAGTTCTTC
size: many; V: TRBV5-4; D: NA; J: TRBJ2-2; CDR3: CASSPQGVSTGGELFF; DNA: TGTGCCAGCAGCCCGCAAGGGGTCAGTACGGGCGGGGAGCTGTTTTTT
size: NA; V: TRBV7-6; D: TRBD1; J: TRBJ2-7; CDR3: CASSPQGAGQFGRSGYEQYF; DNA: TGTGCCAGCAGCCCGCAGGGGGCCGGGCAGTTCGGTCGTTCTGGATACGAGCAGTACTTC
size: NA; V: TRBV20-1; D: TRBD2; J: TRBJ2-3; CDR3: CSASLRTSGSTDTQYF; DNA: TGCAGTGCTAGTCTTCGGACTAGCGGGAGCACAGATACGCAGTATTTT
size: NA; V: TRBV7-9; D: NA; J: TRBJ2-7; CDR3: CASSQPGVVEQYF; DNA: TGTGCCAGCAGCCAACCAGGGGTCGTCGAGCAGTACTTC
size: few; V: TRBV2; D: TRBD2; J: TRBJ2-2; CDR3: CARRTSGGSNTGELFF; DNA: TGTGCCAGACGGACTAGCGGGGGGTCGAACACCGGGGAGCTGTTTTTT
size: NA; V: TRBV4-1; D: NA; J: TRBJ2-7; CDR3: CASSQDISLEQYF; DNA: TGCGCCAGCAGCCAAGATATCTCCCTGGAGCAGTACTTC
size: NA; V: TRBV29-1; D: TRBD1; J: TRBJ2-7; CDR3: CSVTGVGYEQYF; DNA: TGCAGCGTGACAGGGGTGGGCTACGAGCAGTACTTC
size: NA; V: TRBV6-1; D: NA; J: TRBJ1-5; CDR3: CASSEGQISNQPQHF; DNA: TGTGCCAGCAGTGAAGGACAGATTAGCAATCAGCCCCAGCATTTT
size: NA; V: TRBV2; D: TRBD2; J: TRBJ2-3; CDR3: CASSLSLAGTDTQYF; DNA: TGTGCCAGCAGTCTTTCTCTAGCGGGGACAGATACGCAGTATTTT
size: NA; V: TRBV28; D: NA; J: TRBJ2-7; CDR3: CASRSDSSYEQYF; DNA: TGTGCCAGCAGATCGGACAGTTCCTACGAGCAGTACTTC
size: NA; V: TRBV2; D: TRBD1; J: TRBJ1-2; CDR3: CASSEAPGGLGYTF; DNA: TGTGCCAGCAGTGAAGCGCCAGGGGGCCTTGGCTACACCTTC
size: many; V: TRBV23-1; D: NA; J: TRBJ2-7; CDR3: CARPGDPSYEQYF; DNA: TGCGCCAGGCCGGGGGACCCCTCCTACGAGCAGTACTTC
size: NA; V: TRBV18; D: NA; J: TRBJ1-1; CDR3: CASSQNLPGGTEAFF; DNA: TGTGCCAGCTCACAAAACCTTCCAGGAGGAACTGAAGCTTTCTTT
size: once; V: TRBV18; D: TRBD2; J: TRBJ2-1; CDR3: CASSPQGTSSYNEQFF; DNA: TGTGCCAGCTCACCGCAAGGGACTAGCTCCTACAATGAGCAGTTCTTC
size: NA; V: TRBV3-1/TRBV3-2; D: NA; J: TRBJ1-1; CDR3: CASSPLGVLNTEAFF; DNA: TGTGCCAGCAGCCCCCTTGGAGTCCTAAACACTGAAGCTTTCTTT
size: NA; V: TRBV7-2; D: TRBD1; J: TRBJ1-1; CDR3: CASSRGQVSTEAFF; DNA: TGTGCCAGCAGCCGGGGACAGGTGAGCACTGAAGCTTTCTTT
size: NA; V: TRBV3-1/TRBV3-2; D: NA; J: TRBJ2-5; CDR3: CASSSPGEETQYF; DNA: TGTGCCAGCAGCTCCCCGGGGGAAGAGACCCAGTACTTC
size: NA; V: TRBV7-8; D: NA; J: TRBJ2-7; CDR3: CASSLGYYYEQYF; DNA: TGTGCCAGCAGCTTAGGATACTACTACGAGCAGTACTTC
size: NA; V: TRBV7-2; D: NA; J: TRBJ2-7; CDR3: CASSPTGLTYEQYF; DNA: TGTGCCAGCAGCCCCACGGGACTGACCTACGAGCAGTACTTC
size: NA; V: TRBV18; D: NA; J: TRBJ1-1; CDR3: CASSPRGAGVNTEAFF; DNA: TGTGCCAGCTCACCAAGAGGGGCAGGGGTGAACACTGAAGCTTTCTTT
size: NA; V: TRBV6-5; D: NA; J: TRBJ1-5; CDR3: CASSTGGGYYQPQHF; DNA: TGTGCCAGCAGCACCGGCGGGGGTTATTATCAGCCCCAGCATTTT
size: NA; V: TRBV6-1; D: NA; J: TRBJ1-1; CDR3: CASSEDSGAYTEAFF; DNA: TGTGCCAGCAGTGAAGACAGCGGGGCGTACACTGAAGCTTTCTTT
size: few; V: TRBV6-1; D: NA; J: TRBJ1-6; CDR3: CASSERRGNSPLHF; DNA: TGTGCCAGCAGTGAGCGGAGGGGCAATTCACCCCTCCACTTT
size: once; V: TRBV5-1; D: TRBD2; J: TRBJ2-3; CDR3: CASTERTSGGNTQYF; DNA: TGCGCCAGCACCGAGAGGACTAGCGGGGGGAATACGCAGTATTTT
size: few; V: TRBV4-1; D: TRBD1; J: TRBJ1-4; CDR3: CASSSNPGQNFATNEKLFF; DNA: TGCGCCAGCAGCTCTAATCCGGGACAGAACTTTGCAACTAATGAAAAACTGTTTTTT
size: NA; V: TRBV3-1/TRBV3-2; D: NA; J: TRBJ2-2; CDR3: CASSQPTGASTGELFF; DNA: TGTGCCAGCAGCCAACCGACAGGCGCGAGTACCGGGGAGCTGTTTTTT
size: NA; V: TRBV2; D: TRBD1; J: TRBJ1-1; CDR3: CASSATGGATAFF; DNA: TGTGCCAGCAGTGCTACAGGGGGTGCAACAGCTTTCTTT
size: NA; V: TRBV6-5; D: TRBD2; J: TRBJ2-7; CDR3: CASSIAGSRYEQYF; DNA: TGTGCCAGCAGTATAGCGGGGTCGCGGTACGAGCAGTACTTC
size: NA; V: TRBV6-1; D: NA; J: TRBJ1-5; CDR3: CASSEARGPNQPQHF; DNA: TGTGCCAGCAGTGAAGCGCGGGGGCCCAATCAGCCCCAGCATTTT
size: NA; V: TRBV29-1; D: NA; J: TRBJ1-2; CDR3: CSVDRDYYGYTF; DNA: TGCAGCGTTGACAGGGATTACTATGGCTACACCTTC
size: NA; V: TRBV5-1; D: NA; J: TRBJ1-5; CDR3: CASSTDSNQPQHF; DNA: TGCGCCAGCTCGACAGATAGCAATCAGCCCCAGCATTTT
size: NA; V: TRBV28; D: NA; J: TRBJ1-5; CDR3: CASSLNAGAGQPQHF; DNA: TGTGCCAGCAGTTTAAATGCAGGGGCAGGTCAGCCCCAGCATTTT
size: NA; V: TRBV5-4; D: TRBD1; J: TRBJ2-7; CDR3: CASSSSGQPQQYF; DNA: TGTGCCAGCAGCTCCTCGGGACAGCCACAGCAGTACTTC
size: NA; V: TRBV5-4; D: NA; J: TRBJ2-1; CDR3: CASSLVASYEQFF; DNA: TGTGCCAGCAGCTTGGTCGCTAGCTATGAGCAGTTCTTC
size: few; V: TRBV5-1; D: NA; J: TRBJ1-3; CDR3: CASSPGEDGNTIYF; DNA: TGCGCCAGCAGCCCCGGGGAGGATGGAAACACCATATATTTT
size: NA; V: TRBV4-1; D: TRBD1; J: TRBJ1-4; CDR3: CASSQDYDGQGKKLFF; DNA: TGCGCCAGCAGCCAAGATTACGACGGACAGGGGAAAAAACTGTTTTTT